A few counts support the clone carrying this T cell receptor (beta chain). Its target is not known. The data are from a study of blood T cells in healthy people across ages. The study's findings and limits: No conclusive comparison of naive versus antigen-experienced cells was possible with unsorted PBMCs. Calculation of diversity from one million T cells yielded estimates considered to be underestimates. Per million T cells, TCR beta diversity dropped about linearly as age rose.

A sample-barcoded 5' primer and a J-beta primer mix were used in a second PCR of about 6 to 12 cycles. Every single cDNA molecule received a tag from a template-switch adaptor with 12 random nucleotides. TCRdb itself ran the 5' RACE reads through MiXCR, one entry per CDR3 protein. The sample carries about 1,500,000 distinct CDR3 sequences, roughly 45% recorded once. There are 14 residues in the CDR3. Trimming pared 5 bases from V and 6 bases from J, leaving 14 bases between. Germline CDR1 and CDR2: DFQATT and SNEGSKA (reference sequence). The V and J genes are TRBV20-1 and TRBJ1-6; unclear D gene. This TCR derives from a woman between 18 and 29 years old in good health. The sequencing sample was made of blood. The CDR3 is CSAPPESTNSPLHF. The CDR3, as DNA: TGCAGTGCTCCCCCGGAGTCTACTAATTCACCCCTCCACTTT.